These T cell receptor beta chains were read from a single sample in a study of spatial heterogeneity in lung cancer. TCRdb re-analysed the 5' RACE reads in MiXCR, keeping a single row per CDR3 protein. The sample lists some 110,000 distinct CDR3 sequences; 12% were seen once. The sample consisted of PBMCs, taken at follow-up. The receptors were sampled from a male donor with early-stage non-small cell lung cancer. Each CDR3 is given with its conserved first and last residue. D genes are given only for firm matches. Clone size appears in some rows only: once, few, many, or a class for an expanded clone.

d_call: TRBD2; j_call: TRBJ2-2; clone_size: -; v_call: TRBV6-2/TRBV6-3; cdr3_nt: TGTTCCAGCAGTTACTTTAGACTAGCAGAGGAGCTGTTTTTT; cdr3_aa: CSSSYFRLAEELFF
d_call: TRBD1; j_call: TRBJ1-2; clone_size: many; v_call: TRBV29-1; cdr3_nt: TGCAGCGTTGGCGGAAGACAGGGGTTTAAGAATGGCTACACCTTC; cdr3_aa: CSVGGRQGFKNGYTF
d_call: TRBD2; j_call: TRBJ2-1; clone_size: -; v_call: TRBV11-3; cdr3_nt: TGTGCCAGCAGCGAACAACTAGCGGGGACCTACAATGAGCAGTTCTTC; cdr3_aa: CASSEQLAGTYNEQFF
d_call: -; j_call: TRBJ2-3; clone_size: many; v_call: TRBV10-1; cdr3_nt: TGCGCCAGCAGTGTAGGGCTAGGTGCAGATACGCAGTATTTT; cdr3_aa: CASSVGLGADTQYF
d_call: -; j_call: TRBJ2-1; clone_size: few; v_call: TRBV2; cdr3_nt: TGTGCCAGCAGTGAAGCACGGACCCTCCTCGGTAATGAGCAGTTCTTC; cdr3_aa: CASSEARTLLGNEQFF
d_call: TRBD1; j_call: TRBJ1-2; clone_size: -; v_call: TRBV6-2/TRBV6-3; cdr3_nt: TGTGCCACCCAGAGGGGACAGGTTTCTAACTATGGCTACACCTTC; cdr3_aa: CATQRGQVSNYGYTF
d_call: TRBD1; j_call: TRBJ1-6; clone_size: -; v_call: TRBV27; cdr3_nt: TGTGCCAGCAGGAGTGGGACAGCGAGCTCCTATAATTCACCCCTCCACTTT; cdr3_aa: CASRSGTASSYNSPLHF
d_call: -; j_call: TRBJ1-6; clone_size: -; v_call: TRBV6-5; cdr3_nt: TGTGCCAGCAGTCAAAGTGCCAAGAATTCACCCCTCCACTTT; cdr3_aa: CASSQSAKNSPLHF
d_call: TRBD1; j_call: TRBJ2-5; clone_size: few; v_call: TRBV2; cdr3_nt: TGTGCCAGCAGAGAAAGGGACAGCCTCCAAGAGACCCAGTACTTC; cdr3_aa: CASRERDSLQETQYF
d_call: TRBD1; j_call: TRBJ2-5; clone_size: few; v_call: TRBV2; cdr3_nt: TGTGCTTCCCAGAGGGGACAGGGTGAGACCCAGTACTTC; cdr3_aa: CASQRGQGETQYF
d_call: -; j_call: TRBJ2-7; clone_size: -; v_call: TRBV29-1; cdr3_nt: TGCAGCGTTGAAGAAGGGGATAGCTCCTACGAGCAGTACTTC; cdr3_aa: CSVEEGDSSYEQYF
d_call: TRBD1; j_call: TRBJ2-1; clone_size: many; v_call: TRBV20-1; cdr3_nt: TGCAGTGCCCCCGCGCGGGACAGGGTAAGAAATGAGCAGTTCTTC; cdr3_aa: CSAPARDRVRNEQFF
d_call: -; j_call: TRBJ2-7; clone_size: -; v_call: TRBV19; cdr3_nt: TGTGCCAGTAGTGTCCGGGGCGGCGAGCAGTACTTC; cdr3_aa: CASSVRGGEQYF
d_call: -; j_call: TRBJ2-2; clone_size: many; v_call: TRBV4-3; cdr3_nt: TGCGCCAGCAGCCAAGATCCCAGGGGGGACACCGGGGAGCTGTTTTTT; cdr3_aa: CASSQDPRGDTGELFF
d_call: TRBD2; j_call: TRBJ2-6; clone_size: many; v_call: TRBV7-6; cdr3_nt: TGTGCCAGCAGCTCTAGCGGGTGGCGGGCTGGGGCCAACGTCCTGACTTTC; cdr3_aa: CASSSSGWRAGANVLTF
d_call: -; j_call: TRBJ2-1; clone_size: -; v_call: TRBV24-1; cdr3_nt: TGTGCCACCAGCGGACAGCCTGCCTACAATGAGCAGTTCTTC; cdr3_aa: CATSGQPAYNEQFF
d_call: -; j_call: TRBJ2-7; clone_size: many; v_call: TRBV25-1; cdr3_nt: TGTGCCAGCAGTGATGTAGGCAGGACCCAGATGGGGTTC; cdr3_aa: CASSDVGRTQMGF
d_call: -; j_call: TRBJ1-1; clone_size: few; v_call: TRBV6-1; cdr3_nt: TGTGCCAGCAGCCTGAACCGACAGTTGAACACTGAAGCTTTCTTT; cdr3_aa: CASSLNRQLNTEAFF
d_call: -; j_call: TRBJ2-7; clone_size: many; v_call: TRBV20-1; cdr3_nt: TGCAGTGCTCCCCGGGGGAGGTACGAGCAGTACTTC; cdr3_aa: CSAPRGRYEQYF
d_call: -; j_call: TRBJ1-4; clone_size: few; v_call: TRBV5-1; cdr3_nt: TGCGCCAGCAGCTTGAGAATGGAGAAAAATGAAAAACTGTTTTTT; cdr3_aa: CASSLRMEKNEKLFF
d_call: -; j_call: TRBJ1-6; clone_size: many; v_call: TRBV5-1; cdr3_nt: TGCGCCAGCAGCCCAGGAGGGGGAATGCATAATTCACCCCTCCACTTT; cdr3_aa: CASSPGGGMHNSPLHF
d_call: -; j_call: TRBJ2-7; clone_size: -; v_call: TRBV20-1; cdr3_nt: TGCAGTGCTAACTCCTACGCCAGCTCCTACGAGCAGTACTTC; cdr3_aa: CSANSYASSYEQYF
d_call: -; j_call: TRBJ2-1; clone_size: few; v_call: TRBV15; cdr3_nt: TGTGCCACCAGCAGAGAAGGATATTCCTACAATGAGCAGTTCTTC; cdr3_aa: CATSREGYSYNEQFF
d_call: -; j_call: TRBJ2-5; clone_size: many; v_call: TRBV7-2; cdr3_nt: TGTGCCAGCAGAGGGAGTACGGGAGAGACCCAGTACTTC; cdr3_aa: CASRGSTGETQYF
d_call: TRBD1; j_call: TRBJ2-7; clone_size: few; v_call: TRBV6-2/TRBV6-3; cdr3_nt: TGTGCCAGCAGTTACCGGACAGGGGTCTACGAGCAGTACTTC; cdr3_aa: CASSYRTGVYEQYF